Following are 24 T cell receptor beta chains from one sample sequenced in a study of blood T cell repertoires in COVID-19. Assay: immunoSEQ multiplex PCR; the TCRdb copy retains only in-frame clones and omits some. Among about 41,000 clones listed, around 86% were seen once. Sequenced material: peripheral blood. All receptors derive from a woman at least 80 years old with acute or convalescent COVID-19.

The chain carries TRBV19 and TRBJ1-1; tentatively, D is TRBD1 (6 bases). The CDR3 covers 13 residues. Germline CDR1 is LNHDA and CDR2 is SQIVND (reference sequence). Trimming removed 6 bases from V and 3 bases from J, with 11 bases in between. The CDR3 protein is CASSPGAYTEAFF. The CDR3 coding sequence is TGTGCCAGTAGCCCAGGGGCCTACACTGAAGCTTTCTTT.

The chain links TRBV3-1 (or the pseudogene TRBV3-2) to TRBJ1-2; D perhaps matches TRBD1 (5 bases). V was trimmed by 4 bases and J by 8 bases, leaving 17 bases between them. There are 14 residues in the CDR3. The germline V gene encodes CDR1 LGHDT and CDR2 YNNKEL (reference sequence). For the CDR3, the DNA is TGTGCCAGCAGCCCCGTCGGGGGTTCTGGGGGCTACACCTTC. Translating it yields CASSPVGGSGGYTF.

The chain combines TRBV6-5 with TRBJ1-1, with 7 bases matching TRBD1. CDR1 MNHEY and CDR2 SVGAGI come from the germline V gene. V shed 0 bases and J 6 bases; nucleotides not matched to a gene: 4. The CDR3 totals 14 residues. The DNA for the CDR3 is TGTGCCAGCAGTTACTCCTCCCAGGGGGCTGAAGCTTTCTTT. Encoded protein: CASSYSSQGAEAFF.

This CDR3 is CAISESSGGAYNEQFF. As DNA, the CDR3 is TGTGCCATCAGTGAGTCTAGCGGGGGTGCCTACAATGAGCAGTTCTTC. This chain links TRBV10-3 with TRBJ2-1, with 9 bases that match TRBD2. J gave up 2 bases and V 0 bases, and 2 bases lay outside the gene matches. CDR3 length: 16 residues. Germline lookup yields CDR1 ENHRY and CDR2 SYGVKD.

The rearrangement uses TRBV21-1 and TRBJ1-1; the D call TRBD1 from the table was never checked on the DNA. TRBV21-1 is described as a pseudogene. This CDR3 contains 15 residues. For the CDR3, the DNA is TGTGCCAGCAGGTTCGGGACAGGGGGCTTGAGAGTGGCTTTCTTT. It is translated as CASRFGTGGLRVAFF.

This chain connects TRBV7-8 to TRBJ2-3; maybe TRBD1 (6 bases). Germline V lookup: CDR1 SGHVS, CDR2 FQNEAQ. V lost 5 bases, J lost 4 bases, and 19 bases lay in between. This CDR3 is 16 amino acids long. Here the CDR3 DNA reads TGTGCCAGCAGCCAAGGGGGATTAGAGGCCCCAGATACGCAGTATTTT. It yields the protein CASSQGGLEAPDTQYF.

CDR3: CASSPAGDGYTF. The CDR3 bases are TGTGCCAGCTCACCGGCAGGGGATGGCTACACCTTC. V is TRBV18 and J is TRBJ1-2; maybe TRBD1 (6 bases). Per the germline V gene, CDR1 is KGHSH and CDR2 is LQKENI. The CDR3 contains 12 residues. Trimming shortened V by 3 bases and J by 6 bases, and 8 bases separated the two germline ends.

V usage is TRBV3-1 (or the pseudogene TRBV3-2) and J usage is TRBJ2-7; D is possibly TRBD2 (5 bases). The V gene's germline CDR1 is LGHDT and CDR2 YNNKEL (reference sequence). The CDR3 covers 14 residues. Trimming removed 0 bases from V and 6 bases from J, with 12 bases in between. CDR3 bases: TGTGCCAGCAGCCAAGAACCGGGGAATCTCGAGCAGTACTTC. It is translated as CASSQEPGNLEQYF.

This chain uses TRBV9 with TRBJ1-1, with 8 bases identical to TRBD1. After removal of 3 bases from V and 6 bases from J, the junction contained 4 bases not matched to a gene. Germline V gene data show CDR1 as SGDLS and CDR2 as YYNGEE. The CDR3 contains 13 residues. The CDR3: CASSGPTGAEAFF. The CDR3, as DNA: TGTGCCAGCAGCGGGCCGACAGGGGCTGAAGCTTTCTTT.

This clone was recorded once. The chain links TRBV3-1 (or the pseudogene TRBV3-2) to TRBJ1-1; TRBD1 aligns across 8 bases. Trimming at V came to 8 bases and at J to 0 bases, leaving 5 bases not matched to a gene. From germline, CDR1 is LGHDT and CDR2 YNNKEL (reference sequence). The CDR3 has 14 residues. In DNA form, the CDR3 reads TGTGCCAGCGCACCCAGGGGGCTGAACACTGAAGCTTTCTTT. This sequence encodes CASAPRGLNTEAFF.

The chain uses TRBV24-1 and TRBJ1-2, with TRBD1 as a possible D gene (5 bases). Germline CDR1 reads KGHDR; CDR2 reads SFDVKD. The CDR3 runs 16 residues. Trimming pared 5 bases from V and 4 bases from J, leaving 19 bases between. The CDR3 reads CATSGPRTGGSYGYTF. The CDR3 DNA reads TGTGCCACCAGTGGGCCTAGAACGGGGGGAAGCTATGGCTACACCTTC.

This sequence joins TRBV6-5 and TRBJ2-5; 10 bases line up with TRBD1. Trimming cost V 5 bases and J 7 bases; bases outside gene matches: 10. CDR3 size: 15 residues. From germline, CDR1 is MNHEY and CDR2 SVGAGI. The CDR3 DNA sequence: TGTGCCAGCAGTAGCCGACAGGGGGCGGGTGCGACCCAGTACTTC. This translates into CASSSRQGAGATQYF.

This clone has just one count. The chain has TRBV5-4 and TRBJ2-5, with D perhaps TRBD2 (5 bases). The germline V gene has CDR1 SGHNT and CDR2 YYREEE (reference sequence). The CDR3 loop spans 15 amino acids. Trimming removed 4 bases from V and 3 bases from J, with 16 bases in between. The CDR3 is CASSPTASSKETQYF. The CDR3 DNA follows: TGTGCCAGCAGCCCCACTGCTAGCAGCAAAGAGACCCAGTACTTC.

This chain joins TRBV6-4 and TRBJ1-5; D unresolved. The CDR3 runs to 13 residues. Between the trimmed V and J ends, which lost 5 bases and 6 bases, there was a span of 11 bases. Germline V gene data show CDR1 as MRHNA and CDR2 as SNTAGT. As DNA, the CDR3 is TGTGCCAGCAGTATGACCCGCGGTCAGCCCCAGCATTTT. Translation gives CASSMTRGQPQHF.

The chain joins TRBV28 to TRBJ2-1; TRBD2 agrees at 10 bases. Trimming at V came to 2 bases and at J to 10 bases, leaving 11 bases not matched to a gene. The germline V gene has CDR1 MDHEN and CDR2 SYDVKM. The CDR3 consists of 16 residues. The CDR3 protein is CASSLNPSGGAGEQFF. Here the CDR3 DNA reads TGTGCCAGCAGTTTAAATCCGAGCGGGGGGGCAGGGGAGCAGTTCTTC.

The sample holds one count of this clone. The chain combines TRBV7-2 with TRBJ1-2, with 7 bases matching TRBD1. Germline assignment: CDR1 SGHTA and CDR2 FQGNSA. The J segment lost 4 bases and the V segment lost 1 base, leaving 0 bases of the junction unmatched. CDR3 length: 13 residues. The CDR3 loop is CASSLGTGYGYTF. The CDR3 bases are TGTGCCAGCAGCTTAGGGACAGGCTATGGCTACACCTTC. The complete variable domain, with remaining parts taken from reference TRBV7-2 and TRBJ1-2, reads GAGVSQSPSNKVTEKGKDVELRCDPISGHTALYWYRQSLGQGLEFLIYFQGNSAPDKSGLPSDRFSAERTGGSVSTLTIQRTQQEDSAVYLCASSLGTGYGYTFGSGTRLTVV.

This chain connects TRBV15 to TRBJ2-2, with 8 bases fitting TRBD1. V shed 3 bases and J 4 bases; nucleotides not matched to a gene: 4. Germline CDR1 is LNHNV and CDR2 is YYDKDF (reference sequence). The CDR3 sequence is 15 residues long. Here the CDR3 reads CATSSLGQVTGELFF. The CDR3 region has the DNA TGTGCCACCAGCAGTCTGGGACAGGTCACCGGGGAGCTGTTTTTT.

The chain carries TRBV6-5 and TRBJ2-7; 7 positions match TRBD2. CDR1 and CDR2 (germline): MNHEY, SVGAGI. With V trimmed by 7 bases and J by 4 bases, 10 bases remained unmatched. The CDR3 sequence is 14 residues long. The CDR3 loop reads CASKADLGGYEQYF. Written as DNA, the CDR3 is TGTGCCAGCAAGGCGGACCTGGGGGGGTACGAGCAGTACTTC.

The chain has TRBV7-9 and TRBJ2-1, with 7 bases that match TRBD2. The CDR3 is made up of 15 amino acids. Germline V lookup: CDR1 SEHNR, CDR2 FQNEAQ (reference sequence). Germline trimming cut 5 bases from V and 5 bases from J; bases unmatched to any gene: 9. The CDR3 bases are TGTGCCAGCAGCACGAGCGGGGCCAATAACAATGAGCAGTTCTTC. It is translated as CASSTSGANNNEQFF.

The chain combines TRBV21-1 with TRBJ2-2; the table calls TRBD1, which could not be checked here. TRBV21-1 is a pseudogene locus. The CDR3 runs 16 residues. Here the CDR3 DNA reads TGTGCCAGCAGCAAACAGGGGGACAGGGGCACCGGGGAGCTGTTTTTT. Translation gives CASSKQGDRGTGELFF.

This chain links TRBV5-6 with TRBJ2-5; D not resolved. Trimming removed 0 bases from V and 0 bases from J, with 15 bases in between. The CDR3 totals 17 residues. Per germline, CDR1 SGHDT and CDR2 YYEEEE. The DNA for the CDR3 is TGTGCCAGCAGCTTGGGACTCCGACCGTGGTACCAAGAGACCCAGTACTTC. It is translated as CASSLGLRPWYQETQYF.

The chain has TRBV6-4 and TRBJ1-2; D possibly corresponds to TRBD1 (5 bases). The CDR3 is made up of 13 amino acids. Trimming left V 6 bases short and J 5 bases short, with 13 bases between. From germline, CDR1 is MRHNA and CDR2 SNTAGT. CDR3 protein: CASSREPGYGYTF. The CDR3 DNA follows: TGTGCCAGCAGCCGGGAGCCAGGGTATGGCTACACCTTC.

The chain links TRBV15 to TRBJ1-1, with a tentative D call TRBD1 (6 bases). CDR3 length: 13 residues. CDR1 is LNHNV, CDR2 YYDKDF, per germline (reference sequence). Trimming removed 10 bases at V and 2 bases at J, with 14 bases between. CDR3 DNA sequence: TGTGCCAGCACGACAGGCTACAACACTGAAGCTTTCTTT. Translated, it gives CASTTGYNTEAFF.

V and J are TRBV5-1 and TRBJ2-7; D not certain. The CDR3 is 12 residues long. Trimming left V 3 bases short and J 0 bases short, with 4 bases between. Germline loops: CDR1 SGHRS, CDR2 YFSETQ. CDR3 bases: TGCGCCAGCAGCTCCTTCTCCTACGAGCAGTACTTC. Amino acid sequence: CASSSFSYEQYF.